Given below is one TCR beta chain in context. Its specificity is unknown. This CDR3 spans 16 amino acids. V lost 8 bases to trimming and J lost 6 bases; unmatched junction nucleotides: 9. The data originate from a study of CD8 T cells in ankylosing spondylitis. Study conclusions and caveats: With a CD8+ phenotype, disease-linked clones were relatively rare in peripheral blood. Earlier literature documents some of the motif variants in reactive arthritis synovial fluid and blood. Reports say disease-linked clones showed up significantly more in matched ankylosing spondylitis synovial fluid. A TCR beta motif of about 8 highly homologous variants seemed to mark ankylosing spondylitis blood.

TCRdb independently ran MiXCR on the 5' RACE reads; one entry per CDR3 protein. Of a few hundred thousand distinct CDR3 sequences listed, approximately 22% were seen once; the top ten hold about an eighth. The gene calls are TRBV12-3 or TRBV12-4 and TRBJ2-1; TRBD2 matches at 14 bases. Specimen: blood, either unsorted or a sorted T cell fraction (not recorded which). This receptor was identified in a male donor with ankylosing spondylitis or in good health (not recorded which). The CDR3 nucleotides are TGTGCCAGCGCTAAGCGGACTAGCGGGGGGTCCAATGAGCAGTTCTTC. This translates into CASAKRTSGGSNEQFF.